Presented here are 8 T cell receptor beta chains from one specimen sequenced in a study of tumor and adjacent non-tumor tissue in lung cancer (dated by TCRdb to 2016 to 2019). Bulk unsorted tissue served as the source for RNA extraction, and RNA quality was assessed using a NanoDrop ND-1000 and an Agilent 2100. Receptor amplification or capture employed multiplex PCR. Reads for this sample came from an Illumina HiSeq 2500. TCRbeta libraries were built by three rounds of nested PCR using primers (Table S4), following protocols modified from ARM-PCR. The public reads were reprocessed in TCRdb via fastp at Q25 and MiXCR, keeping in-frame beta chains. Records with the same CDR3 protein are collapsed into one entry carrying the most frequent genes and DNA. This sample is represented by 100,000 to 150,000 distinct CDR3 sequences; about 66% of them were singletons. Roughly 13% of the sample is held by the ten biggest clonotypes.

Sequenced material: lung tumor tissue. The receptors come from a man between 25 and 39 years old with non-small cell lung cancer.

Many counts were recorded for this clonotype. V is TRBV4-3 and J is TRBJ2-3; D remains unclear. This CDR3 contains 16 residues. V shed 2 bases and J shed 10 bases, with 22 bases lying between them. Germline-derived CDR1 and CDR2 are LGHNA and YSLEER. The CDR3 nucleotides read TGCGCCAGCAGCCAACTAAACAGTCTCGGCGTTGGGGCGCAGTATTTT. Translating gives CASSQLNSLGVGAQYF.

To note about this clonotype: A much larger clone differs by one base, so this may be a read error. J is TRBJ2-1 and V is TRBV6-5, with a weak D call TRBD1 (5 bases). Germline V gene sequence: CDR1 MNHEY, CDR2 SVGAGI. V lost 6 bases and J lost 8, with 14 bases in between. The CDR3 covers 13 residues. The CDR3 spells CASRAAGQHEQFF. CDR3 DNA: TGTGCCAGCAGGGCGGCAGGGCAGCATGAGCAGTTCTTC.

This clonotype showed up just a few times. A junction end diverges from the germline sequence, so it may reflect a read error. This chain uses TRBV5-5 with TRBJ2-4; tentatively, D is TRBD2 (5 bases). Per germline, CDR1 SGHKS and CDR2 YYEKEE (reference sequence). The CDR3 sequence is 15 residues long. The CDR3: CASSWSSLANNIQYF. As DNA, the CDR3 is TGTGCCAGCAGTTGGTCATCTCTAGCCAATAACATTCAGTACTTC.

The sample holds one count of this clonotype. A much more abundant neighbour one base away suggests this may be a read error. The rearrangement uses TRBV20-1 and TRBJ2-1; 8 bases fit TRBD2. CDR1 and CDR2 (germline): DFQATT, SNEGSKA (reference sequence). The CDR3 has 14 amino acids. V dropped 5 bases and J dropped 9; count of bases not matched to a gene: 12. The CDR3 DNA is TGCAGTGCTCCCACTAGCGGTTTATTGAGTGAGCAGTTCTTC. Protein sequence: CSAPTSGLLSEQFF.

This clonotype has ten or more counts. V is TRBV6-5 and J is TRBJ1-2, with TRBD1 matching over 8 bases. The trim removed 4 bases at V and 6 bases at J, leaving 7 bases unmatched. Germline CDR1 MNHEY, CDR2 SVGAGI. There are 14 residues in the CDR3. The CDR3 protein is CASSWLTGADGYTF. Here the CDR3 DNA reads TGTGCCAGCAGTTGGCTGACAGGGGCAGATGGCTACACCTTC.

Regarding this clonotype: Its ends do not fully match the called genes, so a read error is possible. The chain combines TRBV11-2 with TRBJ2-2; D not resolved. This CDR3 contains 13 residues. CDR1 is SGHAT, CDR2 FQNNGV, per germline. CDR3: CAGSLDLLRELFF. DNA of the CDR3: TGTGCCGGCAGCTTAGATCTGCTTAGGGAGCTGTTTTTT.

The rearrangement joins TRBV10-2 to TRBJ2-7, with 8 bases identical to TRBD2. CDR1 is WSHSY, CDR2 SAAADI, per germline. The length of the CDR3 is 16 residues. Losses at the gene ends were 4 bases for V and 0 bases for J; bases not matched to a gene: 8. The CDR3 sequence: CASSGGLAGGSYEQYF. CDR3 nucleotide sequence: TGCGCCAGCAGTGGAGGGCTAGCGGGCGGCTCCTACGAGCAGTACTTC.

A few counts support this clonotype. The chain couples TRBV5-1 to TRBJ2-2; 9 positions agree with TRBD1. The CDR3 is 17 residues long. V was clipped by 4 bases and J by 6 bases; unmatched bases: 13. CDR1 is SGHRS and CDR2 is YFSETQ in the germline V gene. CDR3 sequence (DNA): TGCGCCAGCAGCACCCAGCTCAGGACAGGGGCGGCCGGGGAGCTGTTTTTT. Protein sequence: CASSTQLRTGAAGELFF.